These 32 T cell receptor beta chains came from one sample sequenced in a study of T cell repertoires in cytomegalovirus infection. TCRdb processed the reads anew with MiXCR; each CDR3 protein has one entry. The sample includes some 800,000 distinct CDR3 sequences, almost 30% of them seen just once. Their cognate antigens are unknown. The sample here was cultured CD8+ T cells from PBMCs, taken from culture after CMV antigen stimulation. Every receptor here comes from a human donor in good health (CMV status not recorded). Some clones in this sample may be carry-over from other donors' samples.

The rearrangement joins TRBV2 to TRBJ2-7; possibly TRBD1 or TRBD2 for D (5 bases each). Germline loops: CDR1 SNHLY, CDR2 FYNNEI. This CDR3 comprises 10 residues. The CDR3 spells CLSGTAEQYF. As DNA, the CDR3 is TGTCTCTCCGGGACGGCAGAGCAGTACTTC.

This chain uses TRBV12-3 or TRBV12-4 with TRBJ1-1; D ambiguous. V shed 7 bases and J shed 1 base, with 10 bases lying between them. CDR3 length: 13 amino acids. CDR3 DNA sequence: TGTGCCAGCATTTACCGGGGGAACACTGAAGCTTTCTTT. Its translation is CASIYRGNTEAFF.

A few counts support this clonotype. V usage is TRBV7-9 and J usage is TRBJ2-1; 13 bases map to TRBD2. Germline V gene data show CDR1 as SEHNR and CDR2 as FQNEAQ (reference sequence). This CDR3 region has 18 residues. With 1 base clipped from V and 5 bases from J, the junction kept 8 bases outside the gene matches. The CDR3 nucleotides read TGTGCCAGCAGCTTAGAATTCGGACTAGCGGGGGAAGACAATGAGCAGTTCTTC. This translates into CASSLEFGLAGEDNEQFF.

The gene calls are TRBV29-1 and TRBJ1-6, with D tentatively TRBD1 (5 bases). The CDR3 is 14 amino acids. Germline CDR1 SQVTM, CDR2 ANQGSEA. V was shortened by 6 bases and J by 10 bases, with 19 bases between the two germline ends. Here the CDR3 DNA reads TGCAGCGTAGCCACCGGGACCGGGACCTCACCCCTCCACTTT. Translation gives CSVATGTGTSPLHF.

The chain carries TRBV6-6 and TRBJ1-5; perhaps TRBD1 as D (6 bases). With 0 bases removed from V and 4 bases from J, the gap between germline ends came to 10 bases. The CDR3 totals 15 residues. Germline values: CDR1 MNHNY, CDR2 SVGAGI (reference sequence). This CDR3 is CASSYSTGLNQPQHF. CDR3 DNA: TGTGCCAGCAGTTACTCAACAGGGTTGAATCAGCCCCAGCATTTT.

This clonotype was counted once. The V gene is TRBV27, the J gene TRBJ1-1, with D maybe TRBD1 (6 bases). The germline V and J ends were trimmed by 5 bases and 5 bases, with 12 bases remaining between them. Germline CDR1 MNHEY, CDR2 SMNVEV (reference sequence). The CDR3 covers 13 residues. Written as DNA, the CDR3 is TGTGCCAGCAGTACATATACAGGGACTGAAGCTTTCTTT. Encoded protein: CASSTYTGTEAFF.

This clonotype was observed a handful of times. CDR3 sequence: CASSNPLTSGGAFVTDTQYF. DNA of the CDR3: TGTGCCAGCAGCAATCCATTGACTAGCGGGGGGGCCTTTGTCACAGATACGCAGTATTTT. The rearrangement links TRBV11-2 to TRBJ2-3, with 14 bases lining up with TRBD2. J gave up 2 bases and V 5 bases, and 15 bases lay outside the gene matches. CDR1 SGHAT and CDR2 FQNNGV come from the germline V gene. This CDR3 is built from 20 residues. Full variable domain (outside the CDR3, taken from reference TRBV11-2 and TRBJ2-3): EAGVAQSPRYKIIEKRQSVAFWCNPISGHATLYWYQQILGQGPKLLIQFQNNGVVDDSQLPKDRFSAERLKGVDSTLKIQPAKLEDSAVYLCASSNPLTSGGAFVTDTQYFGPGTRLTVL.

The J gene is TRBJ2-5, the V gene TRBV7-6; no firm D call. V lost 4 bases, J lost 2 bases, and 14 bases lay in between. This CDR3 is built from 15 residues. Looked up from germline, CDR1 is SGHVS and CDR2 is FNYEAQ. The CDR3 here is CASSSLFLAQETQYF. DNA for the CDR3: TGTGCCAGCAGCTCCCTTTTTTTGGCTCAAGAGACCCAGTACTTC.

The chain employs TRBV27 and TRBJ1-1, with D perhaps TRBD1 (5 bases). V was cut by 7 bases and J by 1 base, with 16 bases left in between. Germline CDR1 MNHEY, CDR2 SMNVEV (reference sequence). The CDR3 covers 15 residues. The CDR3: CASNQQGGGNTEAFF. As DNA, the CDR3 is TGTGCCAGCAATCAGCAGGGAGGTGGGAACACTGAAGCTTTCTTT.

This clonotype showed up many times. The rearrangement joins TRBV28 to TRBJ2-5, with 12 bases identical to TRBD2. CDR3 length equals 16 residues. The V gene end was trimmed by 5 bases and the J gene end by 4 bases; junction bases not matched to a gene: 8. Germline assignment: CDR1 MDHEN and CDR2 SYDVKM. CDR3 nucleotide sequence: TGTGCCAGCAGTGTGATACTAGCGGGGGGTACAGAGACCCAGTACTTC. As protein: CASSVILAGGTETQYF.

The gene calls are TRBV10-3 and TRBJ1-3, with 9 bases lining up with TRBD1. This CDR3 region has 17 residues. Trimming removed 6 bases from V and 1 base from J; junction bases left unmatched: 10. Per germline, CDR1 ENHRY and CDR2 SYGVKD. The CDR3 spells CAIRTLGTGSSGNTIYF. The CDR3 DNA follows: TGTGCCATCAGGACCTTAGGGACAGGGTCATCTGGAAACACCATATATTTT.

The sample holds one count of this clonotype. The CDR3 carries no conserved terminal phenylalanine or tryptophan, so it likely arises from a read error. This chain uses TRBV5-6 with TRBJ1-1; D is unclear. The CDR3 is 13 amino acids. V was clipped by 2 bases and J by 0 bases, with 5 bases between them. CDR1 is SGHDT and CDR2 is YYEEEE in the germline V gene. The CDR3 sequence is CASSFDMNTEAFL. The CDR3 DNA follows: TGTGCCAGCAGCTTTGACATGAACACTGAAGCTTTCTTG.

The chain recombines TRBV6-5 with TRBJ2-1; a weak D match, TRBD1 (6 bases). Trimming pared 3 bases from V and 0 bases from J, leaving 12 bases between. CDR3 length: 16 residues. From germline, CDR1 is MNHEY and CDR2 SVGAGI. DNA for the CDR3: TGTGCCAGCAGTTATGGACAGTTCAGCTCCTACAATGAGCAGTTCTTC. Protein: CASSYGQFSSYNEQFF.

The V call is TRBV7-2, the J call TRBJ2-3; D is uncertain. This CDR3 is 14 amino acids long. The germline V gene has CDR1 SGHTA and CDR2 FQGNSA. V was shortened by 5 bases and J by 4 bases, with 13 bases between the two germline ends. The DNA of the CDR3 is TGTGCCAGCAGCCTGAGCGAAAGACCAGATACGCAGTATTTT. Its protein is CASSLSERPDTQYF.

The V gene is TRBV28, the J gene TRBJ2-1; TRBD2 agrees at 9 bases. Germline trimming cut 7 bases from V and 0 bases from J; bases unmatched to any gene: 25. This CDR3 region has 22 residues. CDR1 and CDR2 (germline): MDHEN, SYDVKM. The CDR3 sequence is CASKTLAGRSGPSANSYNEQFF. In DNA form, the CDR3 reads TGTGCCAGCAAAACGCTAGCGGGGCGGTCTGGCCCTTCAGCCAACTCCTACAATGAGCAGTTCTTC. The whole variable domain, remainder taken from reference TRBV28 and TRBJ2-1, is DVKVTQSSRYLVKRTGEKVFLECVQDMDHENMFWYRQDPGLGLRLIYFSYDVKMKEKGDIPEGYSVSREKKERFSLILESASTNQTSMYLCASKTLAGRSGPSANSYNEQFFGPGTRLTVL.

The chain uses TRBV28 and TRBJ2-1; 12 bases agree with TRBD2. V dropped 6 bases and J dropped 4; count of bases not matched to a gene: 7. This CDR3 has 16 residues. Germline loops: CDR1 MDHEN, CDR2 SYDVKM. The CDR3, as DNA: TGTGCCAGCAGCAGGACTAGCGGGGATTTATACAATGAGCAGTTCTTC. Residues: CASSRTSGDLYNEQFF.

There are many counts of this clonotype. The chain carries TRBV7-2 and TRBJ2-3; D is possibly TRBD1 or TRBD2 (5 bases each). The V gene's germline CDR1 is SGHTA and CDR2 FQGNSA. Trimming took 6 bases from V and 3 from J, leaving 7 bases between them. CDR3 size: 12 residues. The CDR3 here is CASRGETDTQYF. CDR3 nucleotides: TGTGCCAGCAGGGGGGAGACAGATACGCAGTATTTT.

The rearrangement uses TRBV12-3 or TRBV12-4 and TRBJ2-3; perhaps TRBD1 as D (6 bases). The CDR3 covers 14 residues. V was cut by 3 bases and J by 4 bases, with 11 bases left in between. DNA for the CDR3: TGTGCCAGCAGTTTCTTACAGGGAGCAGATACGCAGTATTTT. Translation gives CASSFLQGADTQYF.

About this clonotype: The junction departs from the called germline gene at one end, perhaps through a read error. The chain has TRBV12-3 or TRBV12-4 and TRBJ1-3; no clear D. CDR3 length equals 14 residues. The CDR3 nucleotides read TGTGCCAGCAATTTAGTTGGTCCTGGAAACACCATATATTTT. Its translation is CASNLVGPGNTIYF.

This clonotype appeared a few times. CDR3 sequence reads: CASSHFKGEKLFF. The CDR3 DNA follows: TGCGCCAGCAGCCATTTTAAGGGTGAAAAACTGTTTTTT. The gene calls are TRBV4-1 and TRBJ1-4, with unresolved D. Trimming took 3 bases from V and 7 from J, leaving 9 bases between them. The germline CDR1 and CDR2 sequences are MGHRA and YSYEKL. CDR3 length equals 13 residues.

This clonotype was counted only a few times. The CDR3 region is CASNHYLTSAGQETQYF. The CDR3 region has the DNA TGTGCCAGCAACCATTACCTCACTAGCGCGGGTCAAGAGACCCAGTACTTC. This rearrangement joins TRBV28 to TRBJ2-5; TRBD2 aligns across 7 bases. The trim removed 7 bases at V and 2 bases at J, leaving 16 bases unmatched. The CDR3 is made up of 17 amino acids. Germline lookup yields CDR1 MDHEN and CDR2 SYDVKM.

This clonotype was observed many times. This chain links TRBV6-6 with TRBJ1-1; a weak D match, TRBD1 (5 bases). Germline V CDR1 and CDR2: MNHNY, SVGAGI (reference sequence). The CDR3 totals 13 residues. V was pared by 6 bases and J by 6 bases, with 14 bases between. Written as DNA, the CDR3 is TGTGCCAGCAGAACCAACAGGCTCGCTGAAGCTTTCTTT. This gives the protein CASRTNRLAEAFF.

This clonotype was counted ten times or more. The chain has TRBV6-1 and TRBJ2-1; D is perhaps TRBD1 (5 bases). With 11 bases removed from V and 5 bases from J, the gap between germline ends came to 13 bases. CDR3 length: 12 residues. Germline-derived CDR1 and CDR2 are MNHNS and SASEGT. The chain's CDR3 is CAGRGPNNEQFF. The CDR3 DNA is TGTGCCGGAAGGGGCCCAAACAATGAGCAGTTCTTC.

This clonotype was counted a few times. The chain couples TRBV5-4 to TRBJ1-2, with TRBD1 as a possible D gene (6 bases). Between the trimmed V and J ends, which lost 9 bases and 6 bases, there was a span of 18 bases. This CDR3 has 13 residues. The V gene's germline CDR1 is SGHNT and CDR2 YYREEE (reference sequence). Written as DNA, the CDR3 is TGTGCCACCACGCTCGGGGGGGGCAATGGCTACACCTTC. Translation gives CATTLGGGNGYTF.

Only a few counts were recorded for this clonotype. The V call is TRBV7-6, the J call TRBJ2-7, with 8 positions matching TRBD2. Germline CDR1 and CDR2: SGHVS and FNYEAQ. This CDR3 region has 12 residues. V lost 5 bases and J lost 7; bases outside the gene matches: 4. Here the CDR3 reads CASSLPGGEQYV. For the CDR3, the DNA is TGTGCCAGCAGCCTACCGGGAGGGGAGCAGTACGTC.

V and J are TRBV2 and TRBJ2-7; no definite D call. The CDR3 runs 12 residues. CDR1 and CDR2 from the germline V gene are SNHLY and FYNNEI. Trimming cost V 4 bases and J 3 bases, with 7 bases left between them. CDR3 residues: CASSGRDYEQYV. CDR3 in DNA: TGTGCCAGCAGTGGACGTGACTACGAGCAGTACGTC.

The rearrangement links TRBV7-9 to TRBJ2-2; possibly TRBD2 for D (7 bases). Trimming took off 5 bases at V and 7 bases at J, with 11 bases between the two ends. The CDR3 sequence is 13 residues long. Germline lookup yields CDR1 SEHNR and CDR2 FQNEAQ (reference sequence). CDR3: CASSEGGNGELFF. The CDR3 DNA follows: TGTGCCAGCAGCGAGGGGGGGAACGGGGAGCTGTTTTTT.

About this clonotype: A much larger clone sits a single nucleotide away, making a read error possible. The chain couples TRBV14 to TRBJ2-1; 12 bases fit TRBD1. The CDR3 has 16 amino acids. CDR1 SGHDN and CDR2 FVKESK come from the germline V gene. The CDR3 bases are TGTGCCAGCAGCCACCCGGGACAGGGGGCCTACAATGAGCAGTCCTTC. It translates to CASSHPGQGAYNEQSF.

The table lists this clonotype with a few counts. The chain has TRBV12-3 or TRBV12-4 and TRBJ2-4; D not certain. The CDR3 has 12 amino acids. Trimming left V 6 bases short and J 9 bases short, with 12 bases between. The CDR3 nucleotides read TGTGCCAGCAGATCTGGGAACGGCATTCAGTACTTC. It specifies CASRSGNGIQYF.

This clonotype showed up many times. The CDR3 sequence is CASSSGTVLPSEQFF. CDR3 sequence (DNA): TGTGCCAGCAGCTCGGGGACAGTACTGCCCAGTGAGCAGTTCTTC. The chain is built from TRBV7-2 and TRBJ2-1; 7 positions match TRBD1. CDR3 length equals 15 residues. The V and J ends lost 4 bases and 9 bases, in that order; junction bases with no gene match: 12. CDR1 SGHTA and CDR2 FQGNSA come from the germline V gene.

With regard to this clonotype: A much larger clone sits a single nucleotide away, making a read error possible. The chain uses TRBV7-2 and TRBJ1-1; D is unclear. In germline, CDR1 is SGHTA, CDR2 FQGNSA. The CDR3 loop spans 14 amino acids. The CDR3 nucleotides read TGTGTCAGCAGCTTTTGGCGGTCGAACACTGAAGCTTTCTTT. Translation: CVSSFWRSNTEAFF.

The CDR3 here is CASSLSGGILKNIQYF. CDR3 bases: TGTGCCAGCAGTTTATCGGGGGGGATCTTAAAAAACATTCAGTACTTC. The chain recombines TRBV27 with TRBJ2-4; 7 bases agree with TRBD2. Germline V gene data show CDR1 as MNHEY and CDR2 as SMNVEV (reference sequence). The CDR3 is made up of 16 amino acids. The V gene end was trimmed by 0 bases and the J gene end by 4 bases; junction bases not matched to a gene: 6.